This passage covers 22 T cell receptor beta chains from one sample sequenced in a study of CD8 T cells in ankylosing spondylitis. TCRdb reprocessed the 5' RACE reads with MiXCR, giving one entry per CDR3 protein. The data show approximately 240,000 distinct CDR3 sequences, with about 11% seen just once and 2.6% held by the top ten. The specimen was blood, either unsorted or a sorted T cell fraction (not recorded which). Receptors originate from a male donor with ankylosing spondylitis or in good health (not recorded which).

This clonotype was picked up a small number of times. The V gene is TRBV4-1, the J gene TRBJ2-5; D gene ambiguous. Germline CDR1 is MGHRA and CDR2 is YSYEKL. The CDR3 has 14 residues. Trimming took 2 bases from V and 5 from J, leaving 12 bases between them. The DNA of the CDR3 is TGCGCCAGCAGCCAACCCTCGCCCGGGGAGACCCAGTACTTC. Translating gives CASSQPSPGETQYF.

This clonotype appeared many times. The CDR3 here is CATEGPVGQEQYF. The CDR3 DNA is TGTGCCACTGAGGGTCCGGTCGGACAAGAGCAGTACTTC. The rearrangement uses TRBV19 and TRBJ2-7; D could derive from TRBD1 or TRBD2 (5 bases each). Between the trimmed V and J ends, which lost 10 bases and 7 bases, there was a span of 20 bases. The germline CDR1 and CDR2 sequences are LNHDA and SQIVND (reference sequence). This CDR3 is 13 amino acids long.

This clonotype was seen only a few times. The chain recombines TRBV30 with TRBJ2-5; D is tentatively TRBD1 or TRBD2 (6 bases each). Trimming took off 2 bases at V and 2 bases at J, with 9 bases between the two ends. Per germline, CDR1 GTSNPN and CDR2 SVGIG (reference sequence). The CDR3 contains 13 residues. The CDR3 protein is CAWSKGGQETQYF. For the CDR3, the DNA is TGTGCCTGGAGTAAGGGGGGACAAGAGACCCAGTACTTC.

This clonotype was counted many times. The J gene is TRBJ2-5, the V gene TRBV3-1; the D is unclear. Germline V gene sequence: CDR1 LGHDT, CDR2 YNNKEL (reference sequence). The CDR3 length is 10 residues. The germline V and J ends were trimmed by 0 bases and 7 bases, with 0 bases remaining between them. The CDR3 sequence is CASSQETQYF. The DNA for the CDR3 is TGTGCCAGCAGCCAAGAGACCCAGTACTTC.

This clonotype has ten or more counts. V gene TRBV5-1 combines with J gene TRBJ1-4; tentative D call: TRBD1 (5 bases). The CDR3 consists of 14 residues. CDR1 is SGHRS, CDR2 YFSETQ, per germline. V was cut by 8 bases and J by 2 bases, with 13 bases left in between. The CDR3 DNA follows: TGCGCCAGTAAGACCGGGACTACTAATGAAAAACTGTTTTTT. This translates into CASKTGTTNEKLFF. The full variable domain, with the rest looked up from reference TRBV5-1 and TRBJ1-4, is KAGVTQTPRYLIKTRGQQVTLSCSPISGHRSVSWYQQTPGQGLQFLFEYFSETQRNKGNFPGRFSGRQFSNSRSEMNVSTLELGDSALYLCASKTGTTNEKLFFGSGTQLSVL.

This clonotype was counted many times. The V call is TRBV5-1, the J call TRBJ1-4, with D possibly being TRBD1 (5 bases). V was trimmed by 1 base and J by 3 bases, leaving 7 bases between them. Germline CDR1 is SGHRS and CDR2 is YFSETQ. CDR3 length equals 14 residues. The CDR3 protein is CASSLRQPNEKLFF. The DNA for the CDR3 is TGCGCCAGCAGCTTGAGACAGCCTAATGAAAAACTGTTTTTT.

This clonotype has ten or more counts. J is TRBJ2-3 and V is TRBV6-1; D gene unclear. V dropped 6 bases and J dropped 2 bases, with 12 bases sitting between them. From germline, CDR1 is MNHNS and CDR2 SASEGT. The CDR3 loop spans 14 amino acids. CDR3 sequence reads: CASRTEPLTDTQYF. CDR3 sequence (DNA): TGTGCCAGCAGGACCGAGCCCCTCACAGATACGCAGTATTTT.

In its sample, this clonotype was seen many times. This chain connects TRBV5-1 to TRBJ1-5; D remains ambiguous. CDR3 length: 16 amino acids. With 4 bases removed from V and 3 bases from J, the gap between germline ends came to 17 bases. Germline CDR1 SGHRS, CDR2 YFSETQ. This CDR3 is CASSPPQIPTNQPQHF. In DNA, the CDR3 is TGCGCCAGCAGCCCACCCCAGATACCGACCAATCAGCCCCAGCATTTT.

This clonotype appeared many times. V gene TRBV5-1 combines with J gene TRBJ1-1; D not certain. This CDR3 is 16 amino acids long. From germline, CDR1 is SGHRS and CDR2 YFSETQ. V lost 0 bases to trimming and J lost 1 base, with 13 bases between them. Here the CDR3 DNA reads TGCGCCAGCAGCTTGGCCCGTGGAGCAGGGAACACTGAAGCTTTCTTT. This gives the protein CASSLARGAGNTEAFF. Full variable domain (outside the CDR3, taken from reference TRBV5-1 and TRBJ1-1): KAGVTQTPRYLIKTRGQQVTLSCSPISGHRSVSWYQQTPGQGLQFLFEYFSETQRNKGNFPGRFSGRQFSNSRSEMNVSTLELGDSALYLCASSLARGAGNTEAFFGQGTRLTVV.

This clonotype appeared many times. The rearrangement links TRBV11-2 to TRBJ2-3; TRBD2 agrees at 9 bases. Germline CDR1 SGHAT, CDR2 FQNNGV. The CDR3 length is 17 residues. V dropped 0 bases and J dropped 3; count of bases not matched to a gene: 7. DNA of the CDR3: TGTGCCAGCAGCTTAGACCAGCTAGCGGGGATGACAGATACGCAGTATTTT. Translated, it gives CASSLDQLAGMTDTQYF.

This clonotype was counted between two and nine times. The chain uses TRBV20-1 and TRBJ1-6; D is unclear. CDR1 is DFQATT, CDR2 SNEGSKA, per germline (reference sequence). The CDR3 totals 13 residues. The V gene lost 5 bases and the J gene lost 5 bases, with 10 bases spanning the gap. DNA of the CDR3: TGCAGTGCTTCCGACCCGAATAATTCACCCCTCCACTTT. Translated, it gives CSASDPNNSPLHF.

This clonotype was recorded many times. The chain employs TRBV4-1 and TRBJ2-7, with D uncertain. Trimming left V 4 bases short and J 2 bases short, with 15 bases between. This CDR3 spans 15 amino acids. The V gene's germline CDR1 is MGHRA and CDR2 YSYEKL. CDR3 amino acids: CASSLSAARAYEQYF. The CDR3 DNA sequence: TGCGCCAGCAGCCTGTCGGCCGCCCGGGCCTACGAGCAGTACTTC.

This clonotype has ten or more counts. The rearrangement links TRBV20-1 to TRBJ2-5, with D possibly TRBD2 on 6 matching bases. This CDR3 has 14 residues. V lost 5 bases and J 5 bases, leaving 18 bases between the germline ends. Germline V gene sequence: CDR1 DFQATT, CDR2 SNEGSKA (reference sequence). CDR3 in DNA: TGCAGTGCTGCCCCCCCGGGGGACTCGGAGACCCAGTACTTC. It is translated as CSAAPPGDSETQYF.

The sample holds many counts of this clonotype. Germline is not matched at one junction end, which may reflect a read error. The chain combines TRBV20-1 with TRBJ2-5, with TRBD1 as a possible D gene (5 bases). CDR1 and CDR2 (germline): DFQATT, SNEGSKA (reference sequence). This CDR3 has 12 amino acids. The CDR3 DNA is TGCAGTGCTAGGACCAGGGTTGAGACCCAGTGCTTC. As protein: CSARTRVETQCF.

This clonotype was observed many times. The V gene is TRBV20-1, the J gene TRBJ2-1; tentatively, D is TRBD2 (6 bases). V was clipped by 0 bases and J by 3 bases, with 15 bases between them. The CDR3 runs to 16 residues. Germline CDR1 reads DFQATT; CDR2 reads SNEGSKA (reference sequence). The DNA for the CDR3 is TGCAGTGCTAGAGAGGAGGGGACTGCTAGCTACAATGAGCAGTTCTTC. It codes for CSAREEGTASYNEQFF.

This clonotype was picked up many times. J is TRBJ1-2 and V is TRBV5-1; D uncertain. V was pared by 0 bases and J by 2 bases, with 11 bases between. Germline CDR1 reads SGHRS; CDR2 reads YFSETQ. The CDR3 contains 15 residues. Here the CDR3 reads CASSLDGQPNYGYTF. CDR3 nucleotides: TGCGCCAGCAGCTTGGATGGGCAGCCGAACTATGGCTACACCTTC.

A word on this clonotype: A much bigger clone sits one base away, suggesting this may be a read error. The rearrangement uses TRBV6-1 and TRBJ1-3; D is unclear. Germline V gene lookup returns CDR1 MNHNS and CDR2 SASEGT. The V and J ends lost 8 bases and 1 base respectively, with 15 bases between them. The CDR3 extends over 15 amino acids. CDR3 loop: CASALGLASGNTIYF. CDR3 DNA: TGTGCCAGCGCCCTAGGGTTAGCTTCTGGAAACACCATATATTTT.

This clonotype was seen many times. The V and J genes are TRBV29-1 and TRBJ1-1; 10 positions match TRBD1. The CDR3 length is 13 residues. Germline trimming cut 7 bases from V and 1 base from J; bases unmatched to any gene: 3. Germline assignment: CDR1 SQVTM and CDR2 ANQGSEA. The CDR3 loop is CSADRGPNTEAFF. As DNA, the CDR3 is TGCAGCGCCGACAGGGGGCCGAACACTGAAGCTTTCTTT.

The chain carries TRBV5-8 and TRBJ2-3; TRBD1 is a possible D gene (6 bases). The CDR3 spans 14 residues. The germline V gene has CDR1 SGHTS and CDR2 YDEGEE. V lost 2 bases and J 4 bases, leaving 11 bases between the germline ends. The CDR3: CASSLGQSADTQYF. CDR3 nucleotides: TGTGCCAGCAGCTTAGGACAGAGCGCAGATACGCAGTATTTT.

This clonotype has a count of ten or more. As DNA, the CDR3 is TGTGCCAGCAGTTTTGCTGGGGAAGAGACCCAGTACTTC. Translation gives CASSFAGEETQYF. This sequence joins TRBV5-6 and TRBJ2-5; no definite D call. V lost 5 bases and J 3 bases, leaving 11 bases between the germline ends. Germline CDR1 is SGHDT and CDR2 is YYEEEE. The CDR3 length is 13 residues.

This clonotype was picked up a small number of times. The CDR3 region is CASLTKGDYEQYF. DNA of the CDR3: TGTGCCAGCCTCACAAAGGGAGATTACGAGCAGTACTTC. V is TRBV28 and J is TRBJ2-7; D is possibly TRBD2 (5 bases). Germline CDR1 and CDR2: MDHEN and SYDVKM. This CDR3 contains 13 residues. Trimming removed 8 bases at V and 4 bases at J, with 15 bases between.

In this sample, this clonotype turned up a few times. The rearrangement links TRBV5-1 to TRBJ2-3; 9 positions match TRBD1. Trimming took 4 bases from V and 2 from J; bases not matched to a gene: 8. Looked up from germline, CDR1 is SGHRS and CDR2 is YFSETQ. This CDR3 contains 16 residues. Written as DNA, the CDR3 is TGCGCCAGCAGCCTCAGGACAGGGGCCCCCACAGATACGCAGTATTTT. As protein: CASSLRTGAPTDTQYF.